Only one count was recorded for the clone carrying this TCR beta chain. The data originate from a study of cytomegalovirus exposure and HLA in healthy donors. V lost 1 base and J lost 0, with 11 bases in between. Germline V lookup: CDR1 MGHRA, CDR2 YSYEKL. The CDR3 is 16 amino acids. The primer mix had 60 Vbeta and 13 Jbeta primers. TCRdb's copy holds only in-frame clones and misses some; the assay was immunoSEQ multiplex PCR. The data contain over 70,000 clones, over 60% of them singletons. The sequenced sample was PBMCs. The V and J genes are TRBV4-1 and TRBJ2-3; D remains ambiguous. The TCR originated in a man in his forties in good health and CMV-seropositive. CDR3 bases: TGCGCCAGCAGCCAAGGCTCCTACCCAAGCACAGATACGCAGTATTTT. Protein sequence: CASSQGSYPSTDTQYF.